This T cell receptor beta chain emerged from a study of blood T cells in healthy people across ages. As to this clonotype: No antigen is known for it.

A second PCR, run for about 7 to 11 cycles, used a sample-barcoded 5' primer plus a J-beta primer mix. One entry per CDR3 protein results from TCRdb running MiXCR on the 5' RACE reads. The data hold 650,000 to 900,000 distinct CDR3 sequences, with approximately 59% observed a single time. Trimming at V came to 4 bases and at J to 14 bases, leaving 9 bases not matched to a gene. Germline assignment: CDR1 KGHDR and CDR2 SFDVKD. The CDR3 extends over 13 amino acids. Whole-study findings and limits: Higher diversity, along with more naive CD4+ cells, distinguished long-lived donors from aged donors.

This TCR derives from a man aged 25-45 years in good health. Sequencing was done on a sample of blood. The V and J genes are TRBV24-1 and TRBJ2-1; 8 nucleotides match TRBD1. CDR3 DNA sequence: TGTGCCACCAGTGACGCGTACGACAGGGGAGAGTTCTTC. Encoded protein: CATSDAYDRGEFF.